One sample yielded the 26 T cell receptor beta chains listed below, sequenced in a study of naive and memory T cell subsets. An equimolar mix of two oligonucleotides served as the beta constant-region primer for TRBC1 and TRBC2. Ligated cDNA was amplified by four rounds of PCR with nested alpha and beta constant-region primers and SP2. TCRdb re-derived calls from the UMI-ligation and nested PCR reads in MiXCR, one entry per CDR3 protein. This table holds 120,000 or so distinct CDR3 sequences, roughly 36% found once. The sequenced sample was central memory CD4+ T cells from blood. The receptors stem from a human donor in good health.

This clonotype has only a few counts. V and J are TRBV15 and TRBJ1-3; unclear D gene. The CDR3 sequence is 16 residues long. The V and J ends lost 1 base and 0 bases respectively, with 10 bases between them. Germline CDR1 LNHNV, CDR2 YYDKDF (reference sequence). CDR3 nucleotide sequence: TGTGCCACCAGCAGAGTTACCGGAAACTCTGGAAACACCATATATTTT. This sequence encodes CATSRVTGNSGNTIYF.

This clonotype was detected only a few times. This chain connects TRBV5-1 to TRBJ2-3, with a weak D call TRBD1 (7 bases). V shed 2 bases and J shed 6 bases, with 16 bases lying between them. Germline V CDR1 and CDR2: SGHRS, YFSETQ. The CDR3 covers 15 residues. The CDR3 DNA reads as TGCGCCAGCAGCTTTCGGGGGACACAGGGGGATACGCAGTATTTT. Translating gives CASSFRGTQGDTQYF.

The chain carries TRBV7-9 and TRBJ2-1; D perhaps matches TRBD2 (6 bases). With 1 base removed from V and 4 bases from J, the gap between germline ends came to 14 bases. Germline-derived CDR1 and CDR2 are SEHNR and FQNEAQ (reference sequence). The length of the CDR3 is 16 residues. The CDR3: CASSLGSGGKYNEQFF. CDR3 DNA sequence: TGTGCCAGCAGCTTAGGCTCCGGGGGAAAATACAATGAGCAGTTCTTC.

The chain joins TRBV6-2 or TRBV6-3 to TRBJ2-1; weak D call: TRBD2 (5 bases). This CDR3 has 15 residues. Trimming removed 5 bases at V and 0 bases at J, with 11 bases between. Germline lookup yields CDR1 MNHEY and CDR2 SVGEGT. The CDR3, as DNA: TGTGCCAGCAGTCAAGAGCGGAGCTCCTACAATGAGCAGTTCTTC. It yields the protein CASSQERSSYNEQFF.

The V gene is TRBV6-4, the J gene TRBJ2-3; 10 bases are shared with TRBD2. The CDR3 has 15 residues. CDR1 is MRHNA and CDR2 is SNTAGT in the germline V gene. V gave up 6 bases and J gave up 2 bases; unmatched junction bases: 5. The CDR3 spells CASSPTSGTTDTQYF. In DNA form, the CDR3 reads TGTGCCAGCAGCCCTACTAGCGGGACCACAGATACGCAGTATTTT.

This clonotype was recorded a few times. The chain combines TRBV3-1 with TRBJ1-2; D gene uncertain. V was clipped by 0 bases and J by 6 bases, with 8 bases between them. The CDR3 has 13 residues. CDR1 is LGHDT, CDR2 YNNKEL, per germline (reference sequence). CDR3 residues: CASSQDLGNGYTF. The DNA for the CDR3 is TGTGCCAGCAGCCAAGATTTAGGGAATGGCTACACCTTC.

This chain joins TRBV5-1 and TRBJ2-5, with TRBD1 as a possible D gene (6 bases). CDR1 and CDR2 from the germline V gene are SGHRS and YFSETQ. This CDR3 region has 14 residues. Trimming pared 4 bases from V and 5 bases from J, leaving 15 bases between. CDR3 residues: CASSITGHLETQYF. The CDR3 nucleotides read TGCGCCAGCAGCATTACGGGACATTTGGAGACCCAGTACTTC. Drawing the rest from reference TRBV5-1 and TRBJ2-5, the complete variable domain is KAGVTQTPRYLIKTRGQQVTLSCSPISGHRSVSWYQQTPGQGLQFLFEYFSETQRNKGNFPGRFSGRQFSNSRSEMNVSTLELGDSALYLCASSITGHLETQYFGPGTRLLVL.

This chain connects TRBV20-1 to TRBJ2-7, with TRBD2 as a possible D gene (5 bases). CDR3 length: 13 residues. CDR1 is DFQATT and CDR2 is SNEGSKA in the germline V gene (reference sequence). Trimming took 0 bases from V and 3 from J, leaving 9 bases between them. DNA of the CDR3: TGCAGTGCTAGAGAAGGCGGACTCTACGAGCAGTACTTC. Protein sequence: CSAREGGLYEQYF.

The chain employs TRBV6-1 and TRBJ1-5; a weak D match, TRBD1 (5 bases). CDR1 and CDR2 (germline): MNHNS, SASEGT. The CDR3 is made up of 13 amino acids. Trimming cost V 4 bases and J 4 bases, with 8 bases left between them. The CDR3: CASSVRDNQPQHF. As DNA, the CDR3 is TGTGCCAGCAGTGTCAGGGATAATCAGCCCCAGCATTTT.

The chain links TRBV20-1 to TRBJ1-2; D possibly corresponds to TRBD1 (6 bases). Deletions cut 3 bases from V and 4 bases from J, with 12 bases between. The CDR3 length is 13 residues. Germline CDR1 DFQATT, CDR2 SNEGSKA (reference sequence). The CDR3 DNA follows: TGCAGTGCTAGTGTGAGAGGGGGCTATGGCTACACCTTC. Amino acids: CSASVRGGYGYTF.

This clonotype was found a few times. V usage is TRBV28 and J usage is TRBJ2-7; 7 bases map to TRBD1. There are 16 residues in the CDR3. V was pared by 3 bases and J by 2 bases, with 10 bases of the junction left unmatched. Looked up from germline, CDR1 is MDHEN and CDR2 is SYDVKM. CDR3 residues: CASSFIARQGPYEQYF. In DNA, the CDR3 is TGTGCCAGCAGTTTTATCGCGAGACAGGGCCCCTACGAGCAGTACTTC.

This clonotype turned up a few times. The rearrangement links TRBV12-3 or TRBV12-4 to TRBJ2-3; unclear D gene. V was trimmed by 3 bases and J by 4 bases, leaving 8 bases between them. This CDR3 region has 13 residues. CDR3 bases: TGTGCCAGCAGTTTGTCTTGGGCAGATACGCAGTATTTT. Protein product: CASSLSWADTQYF.

This clonotype was picked up many times. The chain combines TRBV7-9 with TRBJ2-5; TRBD1 might be the D (5 bases). Trimming cost V 5 bases and J 3 bases, with 13 bases left between them. From germline, CDR1 is SEHNR and CDR2 FQNEAQ (reference sequence). There are 14 residues in the CDR3. For the CDR3, the DNA is TGTGCCAGCAGCCCCTGGGGCCAAAAAGAGACCCAGTACTTC. It yields the protein CASSPWGQKETQYF.

V and J are TRBV19 and TRBJ1-5, with TRBD1 as a possible D gene (5 bases). Germline V lookup: CDR1 LNHDA, CDR2 SQIVND (reference sequence). V was cut by 5 bases and J by 4 bases, with 21 bases left in between. This CDR3 contains 17 residues. Here the CDR3 DNA reads TGTGCCAGTAGTCCCGGTGAGGGGATGGGCGGAAATCAGCCCCAGCATTTT. This gives the protein CASSPGEGMGGNQPQHF.

The V call is TRBV6-5, the J call TRBJ2-2; D remains ambiguous. Trimming removed 2 bases at V and 4 bases at J, with 8 bases between. This CDR3 has 14 amino acids. Germline CDR1 and CDR2: MNHEY and SVGAGI. The CDR3: CASSYGLSTGELFF. The CDR3 nucleotides read TGTGCCAGCAGTTACGGCCTTTCCACCGGGGAGCTGTTTTTT.

This clonotype has only a few counts. The chain employs TRBV7-2 and TRBJ2-5; maybe TRBD2 (5 bases). The V and J ends lost 4 bases and 2 bases respectively, with 14 bases between them. CDR1 is SGHTA and CDR2 is FQGNSA in the germline V gene. This CDR3 is built from 15 residues. The CDR3 DNA sequence: TGTGCCAGCAGCTCGACTACTCCGGGGCAAGAGACCCAGTACTTC. This encodes CASSSTTPGQETQYF.

This clonotype occurred many times. The rearrangement uses TRBV20-1 and TRBJ2-7; TRBD2 is a possible D gene (6 bases). This CDR3 has 13 amino acids. CDR1 is DFQATT, CDR2 SNEGSKA, per germline (reference sequence). Trimming removed 0 bases from V and 4 bases from J, with 10 bases in between. The CDR3 is CSARDGGRYEQYF. The DNA of the CDR3 is TGCAGTGCTAGAGATGGGGGGAGGTACGAGCAGTACTTC.

This clonotype was counted between two and nine times. The chain joins TRBV9 to TRBJ2-1, with no clear D. Trimming stripped 0 bases from V and 5 bases from J, with 12 bases between. This CDR3 spans 15 amino acids. The germline V gene has CDR1 SGDLS and CDR2 YYNGEE. CDR3 DNA: TGTGCCAGCAGCGTAGCTGTTTGGGAAAACAATGAGCAGTTCTTC. Translation: CASSVAVWENNEQFF.

This clonotype was found a few times. The chain employs TRBV29-1 and TRBJ1-2, with D possibly TRBD1 on 5 matching bases. The germline V and J ends were trimmed by 5 bases and 3 bases, with 10 bases remaining between them. Germline V gene sequence: CDR1 SQVTM, CDR2 ANQGSEA. CDR3 length: 12 residues. This CDR3 is CSVRQGDYGYTF. CDR3 coding DNA: TGCAGCGTTAGGCAGGGAGACTATGGCTACACCTTC.

The chain carries TRBV6-1 and TRBJ2-1; D might be TRBD1 (5 bases). The CDR3 spans 15 residues. Germline assignment: CDR1 MNHNS and CDR2 SASEGT. Trimming left V 4 bases short and J 8 bases short, with 18 bases between. CDR3 nucleotides: TGTGCCAGCAGTGCTTGGGGCAGGGCTTTCGATGAGCAGTTCTTC. Translation gives CASSAWGRAFDEQFF.

The genes are TRBV28 and TRBJ1-1; the D is unclear. From germline, CDR1 is MDHEN and CDR2 SYDVKM. The V gene lost 6 bases and the J gene lost 3 bases, with 5 bases spanning the gap. The CDR3 has 11 residues. The CDR3 bases are TGTGCCAGCAGGATACACACTGAAGCTTTCTTT. Translating gives CASRIHTEAFF.

The rearrangement links TRBV28 to TRBJ2-1; 9 bases agree with TRBD1. V was clipped by 5 bases and J by 6 bases; unmatched bases: 5. The CDR3 runs 14 residues. Germline V gives CDR1 MDHEN, CDR2 SYDVKM. The chain's CDR3 is CASSRQGGSNEQFF. The CDR3, as DNA: TGTGCCAGCAGTCGACAGGGGGGAAGCAATGAGCAGTTCTTC.

This clonotype appeared a few times. V gene TRBV7-2 combines with J gene TRBJ2-1; 7 nucleotides align to TRBD2. V dropped 6 bases and J dropped 10; count of bases not matched to a gene: 12. The CDR3 runs 14 residues. CDR1 and CDR2 (germline): SGHTA, FQGNSA. Here the CDR3 reads CASSHARGLKEQFF. DNA for the CDR3: TGTGCCAGCAGTCACGCCCGGGGACTAAAAGAGCAGTTCTTC.

The chain recombines TRBV7-2 with TRBJ1-5; TRBD1 is a possible D gene (6 bases). Germline V gene data show CDR1 as SGHTA and CDR2 as FQGNSA. With 5 bases removed from V and 2 bases from J, the gap between germline ends came to 13 bases. CDR3 size: 15 residues. As DNA, the CDR3 is TGTGCCAGCAGCATCACAGGGTTGGGCAATCAGCCCCAGCATTTT. This translates into CASSITGLGNQPQHF.

This clonotype was seen repeatedly, ten times or more. V and J are TRBV28 and TRBJ2-3; maybe TRBD1 (5 bases). The V and J ends lost 5 bases and 6 bases respectively, with 9 bases between them. The length of the CDR3 is 12 residues. CDR1 MDHEN and CDR2 SYDVKM come from the germline V gene. The CDR3 DNA follows: TGTGCCAGCAGTGGCAGGGCGGATACGCAGTATTTT. The encoded protein is CASSGRADTQYF.

Concerning this clonotype itself: A much larger clone lies one base from this, so it may be a read error. The V gene is TRBV20-1, the J gene TRBJ2-1; 12 bases match TRBD2. The CDR3 sequence is 16 residues long. Germline lookup yields CDR1 DFQATT and CDR2 SNEGSKA (reference sequence). For the CDR3, the DNA is TGCAATGCTAGTGCTCTAGCGGGAGGGGGTGCTGGCGAGCAGTTCTTC. This codes for CNASALAGGGAGEQFF.